This record concerns one T cell receptor beta chain sequence. Its antigen is still unknown. Per-base qualities were not stored, and no clone one base away is much larger. The meaning of the sample's treatment or condition label: live attenuated yellow fever vaccine strain. PBMCs were isolated from peripheral blood using a standard Ficoll-Paque protocol. CD4 and CD8 T-cell fractions were isolated with Dynabeads CD4 and CD8 positive selection kits. RNA was extracted with TriZol from bulk PBMCs, CD4 and CD8 fractions, and dextramer-positive and dextramer-negative fractions. The sample comes from a study of T cells after yellow fever vaccination (dated by TCRdb to between 2018 and 2021). In the study overall: Libraries from fractions with low cell numbers were prepared with the SMART-Seq v4 Ultra Low Input RNA kit. Bulk TCR alpha and beta repertoires were sequenced longitudinally to track T-cell clones before and after primary and booster YFV17D yellow fever vaccination. Two healthy male donors made up the cohort, one aged 18 to 30 years and the other aged 30 to 40 years. Blood was collected at multiple timepoints before and after primary and secondary immunization, and bulk PBMC replicates and cell subsets were isolated.

Here is what the overall study found, with its caveats: Most clones expanded after primary vaccination (around 96% of CD4 and about 85% of CD8) were re-detected after the booster, suggesting that broad memory maintenance occurred. A small share of clonotypes was detected in both CD4 and CD8 compartments, with the overlap likely arising from convergent recombination. The secondary T-cell response was weaker than the primary response but faster, peaking on day 5 instead of day 15. Computational filtering was required because FACS-sorted repertoires could contain abundant contaminating clonotypes from the bulk population. Only a couple of donors were included in the study, so the extent to which the findings can be generalized is limited.

Instrument used: Illumina NovaSeq 6000. Synthesis of TCR cDNA relied on 5'RACE template switching, a step that introduced a universal primer site along with unique molecular identifiers. cDNA synthesis was primed from both the TCR alpha and TCR beta constant segments. Library amplification involved two PCR steps, and the second step added sample barcodes and sequencing adapters. Sequencing of the libraries was done on either Illumina HiSeq 2500 (2x100 bp) or NovaSeq (2x150 bp). Per the authors' processing: MIGEC was used to demultiplex reads and collapse the reads into UMI consensus sequences, and MiXCR was used for V(D)J alignment. Clonotypes responding to the vaccine were identified with edgeR on replicate PBMC samples, with the criteria of FDR below 0.01 and a log2 fold change above 5 up to day 15. CD4 or CD8 identity was assigned to each bulk clonotype according to whether the clonotype was present at higher abundance in the sequenced CD4 repertoire or the sequenced CD8 repertoire. TCRdb's own reprocessing of the public reads used fastp at Q25 and MiXCR and kept productive beta chains. Each record represents a unique CDR3 protein, reported with the most common genes and DNA among its rows. TCRdb, not the authors, supplied the V and J calls. Recorded for this sample are about 350,000 distinct CDR3 sequences; about an eighth of them occurred a single time. 3% to 4% of the sample lies in the top ten.

This material consisted of CD4+ T cells sorted from PBMCs, taken 15 days after the yellow fever booster vaccination. The sequence was collected from a man aged 18 to 29 who received the YFV17D yellow fever vaccine.

The CDR3 reads CASSYYSDTQYF. The nucleotides are TGTGCCAGCAGCTATTACTCAGATACGCAGTATTTT. Here the chain combines TRBV7-2 and TRBJ2-3; the D gene lacks a confident call. The CDR1 and CDR2 encoded by the germline V gene are SGHTA and FQGNSA. The CDR3 sequence holds 12 residues, the cysteine and phenylalanine included. Left in the record is the CDR3 DNA by itself, 36 bases read in frame from the first base. V loses 4 bases of germline sequence and J loses 4 bases, and the interval between the two ends is 6 bases.